This TCR beta chain originates from a study of graft-versus-host responses after intestinal transplantation. Study at large: Anti-thymocyte globulin induction, then tacrolimus and steroids for two to four years, went to all recipients. Points from the study as a whole: Detection of GvH clones occurred in recipient marrow, and some had their first appearance in ileum or blood.

As regards this clone: The antigen remains unidentified.

The assay was immunoSEQ multiplex PCR, and TCRdb's table has in-frame clones only and misses some. The sample yields almost 85,000 clones, about nine tenths seen once. Sequenced material: unstimulated CD4+ T cells sorted from spleen or lymph node cells, taken before intestinal transplant. This clonotype originated in a human donor who received an intestinal transplant.

For the CDR3, the DNA is TGTGCCTGGAGTGTACGTCTTGGCGGTTCATTAAATACGCAGTATTTT. Amino acid sequence: CAWSVRLGGSLNTQYF. This chain uses TRBV30 with TRBJ2-3; no clear D. Trimming left V 0 bases short and J 7 bases short, with 20 bases between. In germline, CDR1 is GTSNPN, CDR2 SVGIG (reference sequence). The CDR3 spans 16 residues.